This T cell receptor beta chain was recovered during a study of response to subunit inactivated influenza vaccine. Study observations and caveats: Only a handful of new T cells, the authors suggested, are recruited with each seasonal influenza vaccination.

TCRdb analysed the RT-PCR reads with MiXCR anew, one entry per CDR3 protein. The table shows approximately 700,000 distinct CDR3 sequences, with roughly 14% occurring only once. This clonotype was seen a handful of times. What it recognizes is unknown. The starting material was PBMCs from blood, obtained 14 to 15 days before vaccination. This sequence was found in a man between 50 and 59 years old who received an inactivated influenza vaccine.

The CDR3 coding sequence is TGTGCCAGTAGTATTGGTGTGGCTCCGGGATTGGAGACCCAGTACTTC. This codes for CASSIGVAPGLETQYF. This chain links TRBV19 with TRBJ2-5; D may be TRBD2 (5 bases). V was cut by 3 bases and J by 5 bases, with 19 bases left in between. CDR1 is LNHDA and CDR2 is SQIVND in the germline V gene (reference sequence). The CDR3 loop spans 16 amino acids. The entire variable domain, with the rest obtained from reference TRBV19 and TRBJ2-5, is as follows: DGGITQSPKYLFRKEGQNVTLSCEQNLNHDAMYWYRQDPGQGLRLIYYSQIVNDFQKGDIAEGYSVSREKKESFPLTVTSAQKNPTAFYLCASSIGVAPGLETQYFGPGTRLLVL.